Listed below are T cell receptor beta chains from one sample, sequenced in a study of blood T cell repertoires in COVID-19. Using immunoSEQ multiplex PCR, the repertoire was profiled, and TCRdb retains in-frame clones only, with some absent. In the table there are around 150,000 clones, roughly 80% of which are singletons. The specimen sequenced was peripheral blood. Receptor source: a man aged 45-65 years with active or convalescent COVID-19. CDR3s include the opening cysteine and the closing phenylalanine or tryptophan. Fields, in order: D gene, J gene, clone size, V gene, CDR3 protein, CDR3 DNA. A D gene is named only where the DNA matches it firmly. Expanded clones are given a class, and other clones once, few, many or no size at all.

TRBD2	TRBJ2-2	-	TRBV7-3	CASSLELAGDTGELFF	TGTGCCAGCAGCTTAGAGCTAGCGGGAGACACCGGGGAGCTGTTTTTT
-	TRBJ1-5	-	TRBV6-6	CASSYSTGNQPQHF	TGTGCCAGCAGTTACTCGACAGGCAATCAGCCCCAGCATTTT
TRBD2	TRBJ2-5	-	TRBV20-1	CSASKASGKETQYF	TGCAGTGCTAGTAAGGCTAGCGGGAAGGAGACCCAGTACTTC
-	TRBJ2-3	-	TRBV27	CASSWGRAADTQYF	TGTGCCAGCAGTTGGGGCAGGGCAGCAGATACGCAGTATTTT
-	TRBJ2-5	-	TRBV7-8	CASSSRTSTGPETQYF	TGTGCCAGCAGCTCGCGTACCTCAACAGGGCCGGAGACCCAGTACTTC
-	TRBJ2-7	-	TRBV6-6	CASSYPQAYEQYF	TGTGCCAGCAGTTACCCACAAGCCTACGAGCAGTACTTC
-	TRBJ1-4	-	TRBV6-2/TRBV6-3	CASSYSMGIFGTNEKLFF	TGTGCCAGCAGTTACTCGATGGGTATCTTCGGGACTAATGAAAAACTGTTTTTT
-	TRBJ2-1	-	TRBV7-9	CASSSPGQGLYNEQFF	TGTGCCAGCAGCTCCCCTGGACAGGGACTATACAATGAGCAGTTCTTC
-	TRBJ2-1	-	TRBV7-9	CASSFPGTSYNEQFF	TGTGCCAGCAGCTTCCCCGGGACTTCTTACAATGAGCAGTTCTTC
-	TRBJ1-1	once	TRBV6-1	CASSEGQMNTEAFF	TGTGCCAGCAGTGAAGGGCAAATGAACACTGAAGCTTTCTTT
-	TRBJ1-1	once	TRBV7-9	CASSGLKNTEAFF	TGTGCCAGCAGCGGCCTTAAGAACACTGAAGCTTTCTTT
-	TRBJ2-3	-	TRBV7-3	CASSLSRADTQYF	TGTGCCAGCAGCTTGTCCAGGGCCGATACGCAGTATTTT
-	TRBJ2-7	-	TRBV14	CASGGGSSYEQYF	TGTGCCAGCGGGGGCGGGAGTTCCTACGAGCAGTACTTC
TRBD2	TRBJ2-1	-	TRBV3-1/TRBV3-2	CASSLPGLGGNEQFF	TGTGCCAGCAGCCTACCGGGACTAGGAGGAAATGAGCAGTTCTTC
-	TRBJ2-3	-	TRBV3-1/TRBV3-2	CASSQDSGKSTDTQYF	TGTGCCAGCAGCCAAGATTCGGGTAAATCCACAGATACGCAGTATTTT
TRBD1	TRBJ1-2	-	TRBV27	CASSSLGTGGDGASGYTF	TGTGCCAGCAGTTCCCTCGGGACAGGGGGCGATGGGGCGTCAGGCTACACCTTC
-	TRBJ2-7	once	TRBV7-2	CASSLASPGVFDEQYF	TGTGCCAGCAGCTTAGCATCTCCAGGGGTCTTCGACGAGCAGTACTTC
-	TRBJ1-3	few	TRBV9	CASSATTASGNTIYF	TGTGCCAGCAGCGCGACGACTGCCTCTGGAAACACCATATATTTT
-	TRBJ2-1	-	TRBV5-5	CASSLVGGVWDEQFF	TGTGCCAGCAGCTTGGTCGGAGGGGTCTGGGATGAGCAGTTCTTC
TRBD1	TRBJ1-1	-	TRBV28	CATLGTVNTEAFF	TGTGCCACCCTCGGGACAGTTAACACTGAAGCTTTCTTT
-	TRBJ2-3	-	TRBV3-1/TRBV3-2	CASSRGGTDTQYF	TGTGCCAGCAGCCGCGGGGGCACAGATACGCAGTATTTT
TRBD2	TRBJ2-3	few	TRBV29-1	CSVAPSGSTDTQYF	TGCAGCGTTGCTCCTAGCGGGAGCACAGATACGCAGTATTTT
-	TRBJ2-1	-	TRBV15	CATSGLTVPSYNEQFF	TGTGCCACCAGCGGGCTAACAGTACCTTCCTACAATGAGCAGTTCTTC
TRBD2	TRBJ2-7	-	TRBV5-1	CASSSREVSAYEQYF	TGCGCCAGCAGCTCCCGGGAGGTCTCCGCCTACGAGCAGTACTTC
TRBD1	TRBJ2-7	-	TRBV2	CASSDKTGKDEQYF	TGTGCCAGCAGTGACAAGACAGGGAAGGACGAGCAGTACTTC
TRBD2	TRBJ2-7	few	TRBV6-6	CASREATYEQYF	TGTGCCAGCCGGGAGGCTACCTACGAGCAGTACTTC
TRBD1	TRBJ2-5	-	TRBV4-1	CASSYRDRGLETQYF	TGCGCCAGCAGCTACCGGGACAGGGGGCTGGAGACCCAGTACTTC
TRBD2	TRBJ2-1	-	TRBV28	CASSPWTSGSNNEQFF	TGTGCCAGCAGCCCTTGGACTAGCGGGAGCAACAATGAGCAGTTCTTC
-	TRBJ1-1	-	TRBV7-2	CASSLVSQNTEAFF	TGTGCCAGCAGCTTAGTAAGCCAGAACACTGAAGCTTTCTTT
-	TRBJ2-7	once	TRBV9	CASSVLGTPYEQYF	TGTGCCAGCAGCGTACTAGGGACACCCTACGAGCAGTACTTC
-	TRBJ2-7	-	TRBV28	CASSPSDRSAYEQYF	TGTGCCAGCAGTCCATCCGACAGGAGCGCCTACGAGCAGTACTTC
-	TRBJ2-7	-	TRBV21-1	CASGQGSIEQYF	TGTGCCAGTGGACAGGGATCAATCGAGCAGTACTTC
TRBD2	TRBJ2-5	-	TRBV27	CASSLAPSGRGETQYF	TGTGCCAGCAGTTTAGCCCCTAGCGGGAGGGGAGAGACCCAGTACTTC
TRBD2	TRBJ2-5	-	TRBV28	CASSSPAASGRETQYF	TGTGCCAGCAGTTCCCCGGCAGCTAGCGGGAGAGAGACCCAGTACTTC
TRBD2	TRBJ2-3	-	TRBV3-1/TRBV3-2	CASSPSPPGLPIRTQYF	TGTGCCAGCAGCCCTTCACCCCCGGGACTACCTATTCGTACGCAGTATTTT
TRBD1	TRBJ2-7	-	TRBV15	CATSREQGPYEQYF	TGTGCCACCAGCAGAGAACAGGGGCCCTACGAGCAGTACTTC
TRBD2	TRBJ2-3	-	TRBV30	CAWSRSGSGTDTQYF	TGTGCCTGGAGCCGTAGCGGGAGTGGAACAGATACGCAGTATTTT
-	TRBJ1-2	-	TRBV6-1	CASSDPGVANYGYTF	TGTGCCAGCAGTGACCCAGGGGTTGCAAACTATGGCTACACCTTC
-	TRBJ1-1	-	TRBV6-5	CASSYSPGRGNTEAFF	TGTGCCAGCAGTTACTCGCCGGGTAGGGGGAACACTGAAGCTTTCTTT
TRBD2	TRBJ2-1	-	TRBV9	CASGIAGGSYNEQFF	TGTGCCAGCGGTATAGCGGGCGGTTCCTACAATGAGCAGTTCTTC
-	TRBJ1-3	-	TRBV28	CASIPGGGYSGNTIYF	TGTGCCAGCATCCCCGGAGGAGGATACTCTGGAAACACCATATATTTT
-	TRBJ2-1	-	TRBV7-2	CASSLVVGDAYEQFF	TGTGCCAGCAGCCTGGTTGTGGGAGATGCCTATGAGCAGTTCTTC
TRBD2	TRBJ2-7	once	TRBV28	CASGSGRMYEQYF	TGTGCCAGCGGTAGCGGGAGAATGTACGAGCAGTACTTC
TRBD1	TRBJ1-4	-	TRBV14	CASSSRTGVNEKLFF	TGTGCCAGCAGCTCTCGGACAGGCGTTAATGAAAAACTGTTTTTT
TRBD1	TRBJ2-5	-	TRBV27	CASSLGTENQETQYF	TGTGCCAGCAGTCTGGGGACAGAGAACCAAGAGACCCAGTACTTC
TRBD2	TRBJ2-1	-	TRBV7-3	CASSLTPGTSGMNEQFF	TGTGCCAGCAGCTTAACCCCTGGGACTAGCGGGATGAATGAGCAGTTCTTC
TRBD1	TRBJ1-4	-	TRBV19	CASSIETGIATNEKLFF	TGTGCCAGTAGTATTGAGACAGGGATAGCAACTAATGAAAAACTGTTTTTT
-	TRBJ1-1	once	TRBV5-1	CASSLVGVSNTEAFF	TGCGCCAGCAGCTTGGTAGGGGTGTCGAACACTGAAGCTTTCTTT
-	TRBJ2-5	once	TRBV2	CASSGSGVQETQYF	TGTGCCAGCAGTGGTTCGGGAGTTCAAGAGACCCAGTACTTC
-	TRBJ2-3	few	TRBV24-1	CATGGATGTRDTQYF	TGTGCCACCGGAGGGGCGACAGGGACTAGAGATACGCAGTATTTT
-	TRBJ1-1	-	TRBV6-5	CASSSALVNTEAFF	TGTGCCAGCAGCTCTGCTTTAGTGAACACTGAAGCTTTCTTT
TRBD1	TRBJ1-5	-	TRBV28	CASSHGQDIQPQHF	TGTGCCAGCAGTCACGGACAGGATATTCAGCCCCAGCATTTT
-	TRBJ2-7	-	TRBV23-1	CASSPRGSYEQYF	TGCGCCAGCAGTCCCCGGGGATCCTACGAGCAGTACTTC
-	TRBJ1-1	-	TRBV29-1	CSVVELMNTEAFF	TGCAGCGTTGTCGAACTTATGAACACTGAAGCTTTCTTT
TRBD1	TRBJ2-3	-	TRBV18	CASSVGTEGDTQYF	TGTGCCAGCTCTGTAGGGACAGAGGGGGATACGCAGTATTTT